This T cell receptor beta chain stems from a study of T cell repertoires in cytomegalovirus infection. TCRdb independently ran MiXCR on the reads; one entry per CDR3 protein. The table lists about 920,000 distinct CDR3 sequences, approximately 31% of them singletons. Findings of the study overall: CMV carriers with the relevant HLA were identified by cumulative public TCR beta family frequency.

This clonotype came up a few times. Its antigen is not known. The CDR3 is 14 amino acids. CDR1 is SGHVS, CDR2 FNYEAQ, per germline. V lost 4 bases, J lost 4 bases, and 13 bases lay in between. Sequencing was performed on cultured CD8+ T cells from PBMCs, taken from culture after CMV antigen stimulation. The sequence derives from a human donor in good health (CMV status not recorded). Some clones in this sample may be carry-over from other donors' samples. The chain is built from TRBV7-6 and TRBJ1-1; D might be TRBD1 (5 bases). The CDR3 DNA reads as TGTGCCAGCAGCTGGGGGGAAGGGTTCACTGAAGCTTTCTTT. Its translation: CASSWGEGFTEAFF.